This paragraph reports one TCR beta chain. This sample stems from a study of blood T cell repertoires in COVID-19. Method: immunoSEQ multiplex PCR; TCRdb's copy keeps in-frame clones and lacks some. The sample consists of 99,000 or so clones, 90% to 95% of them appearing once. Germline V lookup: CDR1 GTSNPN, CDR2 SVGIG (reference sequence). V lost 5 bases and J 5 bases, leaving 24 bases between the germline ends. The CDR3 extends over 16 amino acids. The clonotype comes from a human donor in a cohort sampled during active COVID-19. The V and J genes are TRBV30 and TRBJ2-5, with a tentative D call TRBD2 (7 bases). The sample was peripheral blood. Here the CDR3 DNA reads TGTGCCTGGCGGAACCCCAGGCAGGGGAGGGGTGAGACCCAGTACTTC. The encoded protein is CAWRNPRQGRGETQYF.